These 9 T cell receptor beta chains originate from one sample sequenced in a study of beta chain features in type 1 diabetes. Sequenced material consisted of expressed TCRB transcripts (all of the isolated RNA was reverse transcribed). Sequencing was performed with immunoSEQ multiplex PCR; in TCRdb, only in-frame clones are kept and a portion is missing. Altogether roughly 140,000 clones are present, roughly 48% being singletons, with the ten largest covering under 0.45%. The sample comprised Tregs from blood. Receptor source: a man aged 18-30 years in good health.

This clone came up a few times. This chain links TRBV9 with TRBJ2-5, with TRBD1 matching 8 bases. The DNA end favors TRBJ2-7, so the J call may be wrong. The CDR3 is 14 amino acids. Germline CDR1 is SGDLS and CDR2 is YYNGEE. The CDR3 sequence: CASSYRTGPYEQYF. In nucleotides, the CDR3 is TGTGCCAGCAGCTATCGGACAGGGCCCTACGAGCAGTACTTC.

V usage is TRBV9 and J usage is TRBJ2-5, with D unclear. The V gene lost 0 bases and the J gene lost 0 bases, with 12 bases spanning the gap. The CDR3 consists of 16 residues. Germline CDR1 reads SGDLS; CDR2 reads YYNGEE. The CDR3 sequence: CASSVGSSRYQETQYF. Written as DNA, the CDR3 is TGTGCCAGCAGCGTAGGGAGTAGCCGGTACCAAGAGACCCAGTACTTC. Full variable domain (rest looked up from reference TRBV9 and TRBJ2-5): DSGVTQTPKHLITATGQRVTLRCSPRSGDLSVYWYQQSLDQGLQFLIQYYNGEERAKGNILERFSAQQFPDLHSELNLSSLELGDSALYFCASSVGSSRYQETQYFGPGTRLLVL.

The chain carries TRBV10-3 and TRBJ2-1; 10 bases fit TRBD2. The CDR3 is 14 amino acids. Germline lookup yields CDR1 ENHRY and CDR2 SYGVKD. Trimming at V came to 10 bases and at J to 4 bases, leaving 7 bases not matched to a gene. The CDR3 reads CATSGTSEYNEQFF. The CDR3 nucleotides read TGTGCCACCTCCGGGACTAGCGAATACAATGAGCAGTTCTTC.

This clone was counted between two and nine times. The DNA of the CDR3 is TGTGCCAGCAGTGAATATGGAGGGACAGAGAGATATGGCTACACCTTC. Translation: CASSEYGGTERYGYTF. This chain links TRBV25-1 with TRBJ1-2; TRBD1 agrees at 7 bases. CDR1 MGHDK and CDR2 SYGVNS come from the germline V gene. CDR3 length: 16 residues. The trim removed 0 bases at V and 5 bases at J, leaving 9 bases unmatched.

The chain is built from TRBV7-9 and TRBJ2-5; weak D call: TRBD1 (7 bases). The CDR3 consists of 14 residues. The germline V gene encodes CDR1 SEHNR and CDR2 FQNEAQ (reference sequence). V lost 2 bases and J lost 4, with 11 bases in between. CDR3 residues: CASSLRRGRETQYF. The CDR3 nucleotides are TGTGCCAGCAGCTTACGGAGGGGGCGAGAGACCCAGTACTTC. The full variable domain, with the rest looked up from reference TRBV7-9 and TRBJ2-5, is DTGVSQNPRHKITKRGQNVTFRCDPISEHNRLYWYRQTLGQGPEFLTYFQNEAQLEKSRLLSDRFSAERPKGSFSTLEIQRTEQGDSAMYLCASSLRRGRETQYFGPGTRLLVL.

This clone was picked up a small number of times. The chain has TRBV27 and TRBJ2-7, with TRBD2 matching over 8 bases. The V segment lost 5 bases and the J segment 5 bases; nucleotides outside the gene matches: 11. Germline V CDR1 and CDR2: MNHEY, SMNVEV (reference sequence). This CDR3 has 15 residues. In DNA form, the CDR3 reads TGTGCCAGCAGTAAGATGGGACTAGGCGATGACGAGCAGTACTTC. This sequence encodes CASSKMGLGDDEQYF.

The chain recombines TRBV18 with TRBJ1-3; 8 bases match TRBD1. With V trimmed by 5 bases and J by 0 bases, 0 bases remained unmatched. The CDR3 consists of 14 residues. Germline V gives CDR1 KGHSH, CDR2 LQKENI. For the CDR3, the DNA is TGTGCCAGCTCAGGACAGGGCTCTGGAAACACCATATATTTT. Amino acids: CASSGQGSGNTIYF. The full variable domain, rest sourced from reference TRBV18 and TRBJ1-3, is NAGVMQNPRHLVRRRGQEARLRCSPMKGHSHVYWYRQLPEEGLKFMVYLQKENIIDESGMPKERFSAEFPKEGPSILRIQQVVRGDSAAYFCASSGQGSGNTIYFGEGSWLTVV.

This clone has a handful of counts. The genes are TRBV28 and TRBJ2-1; the match to TRBD2 covers 9 bases. This CDR3 comprises 15 residues. The V segment lost 5 bases and the J segment 1 base; nucleotides outside the gene matches: 3. Germline values: CDR1 MDHEN, CDR2 SYDVKM. The CDR3 DNA is TGTGCCAGCAGTACAACTAGCGGGTCCTACAATGAGCAGTTCTTC. Its translation: CASSTTSGSYNEQFF.

This clone was counted only a few times. This rearrangement joins TRBV28 to TRBJ2-5; a weak D match, TRBD1 (5 bases). The CDR3 spans 15 residues. Between the trimmed V and J ends, which lost 4 bases and 5 bases, there was a span of 17 bases. CDR1 and CDR2 from the germline V gene are MDHEN and SYDVKM. The CDR3 DNA is TGTGCCAGCAGTTCCGTGGGTCAGGGTGGCGAGACCCAGTACTTC. This gives the protein CASSSVGQGGETQYF.